The source of this TCR beta chain is a study of beta chain features in type 1 diabetes. Background on the study: No age, gender or cell yield differences were seen between patients and healthy donors.

All of the isolated RNA was reverse transcribed, so expressed TCRB transcripts were sequenced. Produced via immunoSEQ multiplex PCR; TCRdb's table is partial and in-frame only. The table lists 500,000 to 650,000 clones, around 11% of them singletons. The CDR3 spans 15 residues. Trimming left V 2 bases short and J 3 bases short, with 11 bases between. Germline lookup yields CDR1 LGHNA and CDR2 YSLEER. This clone was detected only a few times. Its matching antigen is unknown. General study findings and limits: Among patients with Type 1 diabetes, TCRB CDR3s were moderately but significantly shorter in every one of the four CD4+ subsets. Healthy donors had naive, central memory and Treg TCRB repertoires that appeared less similar than those seen among patients.

Blood was collected once per donor into heparin, averaging about 120 mL. A sort by CD45RO/CCR7/CD25/CD127/CD95/CD27 yielded CD4+ naive, central memory, regulatory and stem cell-like memory cells. The specimen sequenced was naive CD4+ T cells from blood. This receptor was taken from a man aged 25-45 years with type 1 diabetes. The chain joins TRBV4-3 to TRBJ2-1; D assignment may be TRBD1 or TRBD2 (5 bases each). CDR3 DNA: TGCGCCAGCAGCCAAACCGGGGCGGGCTACAATGAGCAGTTCTTC. Translation gives CASSQTGAGYNEQFF.